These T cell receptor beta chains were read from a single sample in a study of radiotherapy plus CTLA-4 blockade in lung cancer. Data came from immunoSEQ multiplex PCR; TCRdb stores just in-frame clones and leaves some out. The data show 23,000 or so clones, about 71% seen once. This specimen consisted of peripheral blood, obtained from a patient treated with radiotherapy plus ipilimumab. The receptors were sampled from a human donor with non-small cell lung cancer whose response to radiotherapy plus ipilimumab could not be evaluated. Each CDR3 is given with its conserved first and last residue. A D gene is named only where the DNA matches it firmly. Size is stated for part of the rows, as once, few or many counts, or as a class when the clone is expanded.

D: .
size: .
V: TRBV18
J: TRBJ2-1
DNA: TGTGCCAGCTCACCAGGAACAGGGAATTACAATGAGCAGTTCTTC
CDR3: CASSPGTGNYNEQFF

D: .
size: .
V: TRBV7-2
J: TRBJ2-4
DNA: TGTGCCAGCAGCTTAGCCTCCCCCCCAGGGTGGGGAAACATTCAGTACTTC
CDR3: CASSLASPPGWGNIQYF

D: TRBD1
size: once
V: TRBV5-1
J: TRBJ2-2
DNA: TGCGCCAGCAGCAGCCAGACAGGGGGAGGGGAGCTGTTTTTT
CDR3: CASSSQTGGGELFF

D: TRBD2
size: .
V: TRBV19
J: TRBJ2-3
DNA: TGTGCCAGTAGCTCTACTAGCGGGAACACAGATACGCAGTATTTT
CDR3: CASSSTSGNTDTQYF

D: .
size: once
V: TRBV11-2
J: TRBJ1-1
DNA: TGTGCCAGCAGCCCTACCCGGGACACAACTTGGGCTGAAGCTTTCTTT
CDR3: CASSPTRDTTWAEAFF

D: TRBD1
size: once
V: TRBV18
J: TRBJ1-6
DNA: TGTGCCAGCTCACCGCAAACGACAGGGGAATCACCCCTCCACTTT
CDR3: CASSPQTTGESPLHF

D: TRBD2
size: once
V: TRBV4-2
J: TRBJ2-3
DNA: TGTGCCAGCAGCCAGACGGGACTAGTGGCGACAGATACGCAGTATTTT
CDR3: CASSQTGLVATDTQYF

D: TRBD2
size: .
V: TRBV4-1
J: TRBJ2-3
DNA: TGCGCCAGCAGCGACTCCCGACTAGCGAAGGGTACAGATACGCAGTATTTT
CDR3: CASSDSRLAKGTDTQYF

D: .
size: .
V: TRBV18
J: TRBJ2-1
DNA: TGTGCCAGCTCACCCCGGACTGGCCTCAGTGAGCAGTTCTTC
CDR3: CASSPRTGLSEQFF

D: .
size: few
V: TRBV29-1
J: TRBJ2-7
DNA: TGCAGCGTTGAGTCGTTTGGCAGCTCCTACGAGCAGTACTTC
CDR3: CSVESFGSSYEQYF

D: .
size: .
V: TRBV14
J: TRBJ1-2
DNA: TGTGCCAGCAGCCCGGGACTGCAGTATGGCTACACCTTC
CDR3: CASSPGLQYGYTF

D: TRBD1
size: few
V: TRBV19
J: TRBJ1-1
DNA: TGTGCCAGTGGGGCAATCGACAGGGGCTATGTCTTT
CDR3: CASGAIDRGYVF

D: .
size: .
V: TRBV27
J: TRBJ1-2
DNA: TGTGCCAGCAGTCTGAAACCACAGGGCGTTAACTATGGCTACACCTTC
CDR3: CASSLKPQGVNYGYTF

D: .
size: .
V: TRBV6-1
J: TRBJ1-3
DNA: TGTGCCAGCGGGGGGGGACTTACTACTGGAAACACCATATATTTT
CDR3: CASGGGLTTGNTIYF

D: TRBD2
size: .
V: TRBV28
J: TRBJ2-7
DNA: TGTGCCAGCAGTTCCTGGACTAGCAGAACTGCCGAATTAGACGAGCAGTACTTC
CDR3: CASSSWTSRTAELDEQYF

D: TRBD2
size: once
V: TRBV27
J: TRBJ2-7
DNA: TGTGCCAGCAGTTTACGGGCTAGCGGGGTCTCCTACGAGCAGTACTTC
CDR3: CASSLRASGVSYEQYF

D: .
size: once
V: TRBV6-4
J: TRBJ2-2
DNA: TGTGCCAGCAGTCCGGGGAGTGCCGGGGAGCTGTTTTTT
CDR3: CASSPGSAGELFF

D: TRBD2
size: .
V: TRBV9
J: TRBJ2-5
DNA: TGTGCCAGCAGCCCCCAGGGGACTAGCGGAGCGGGGACCCAGTACTTC
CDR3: CASSPQGTSGAGTQYF

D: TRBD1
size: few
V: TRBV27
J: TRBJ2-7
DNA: TGTGCCAGCAGTTCCCCGGGACAGTCCTACGAGCAGTACTTC
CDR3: CASSSPGQSYEQYF

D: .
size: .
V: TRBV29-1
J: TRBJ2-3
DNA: TGCAGCGTTGAGAATTGGCAGGGGTCTAGGGATACGCAGTATTTT
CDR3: CSVENWQGSRDTQYF

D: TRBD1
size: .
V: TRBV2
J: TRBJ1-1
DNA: TGTGCCAGCAGTGAGGGACAGGGGTTCACTGAAGCTTTCTTT
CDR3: CASSEGQGFTEAFF

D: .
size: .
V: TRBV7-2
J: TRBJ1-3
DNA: TGTGCCAGCAGCTTAGGGCCAGGGTGGGGAAACACCATATATTTT
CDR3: CASSLGPGWGNTIYF

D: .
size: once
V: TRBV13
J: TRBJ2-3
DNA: TGTGCCAGTGGCCCTATGGGCGCTACCATCCTCACAGATACGCAGTATTTT
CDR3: CASGPMGATILTDTQYF

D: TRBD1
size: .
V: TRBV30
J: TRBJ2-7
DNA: TGTGCCTGGGCAAGACAGGGCGAGCAGTACTTC
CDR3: CAWARQGEQYF

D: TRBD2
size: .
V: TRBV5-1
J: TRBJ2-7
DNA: TGCGCCAGCAGCAACGGACTAGCGGGAGGGAGATACGAGCAGTACTTC
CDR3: CASSNGLAGGRYEQYF

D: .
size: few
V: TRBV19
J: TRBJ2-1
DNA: TGTGCCAGTAGGAGCCGGGACTCCAATGAGCAGTTCTTC
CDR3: CASRSRDSNEQFF

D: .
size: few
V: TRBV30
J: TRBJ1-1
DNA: TGTGCCTGGAGTGTGGACAGTGGCACTGAAGCTTTCTTT
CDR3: CAWSVDSGTEAFF

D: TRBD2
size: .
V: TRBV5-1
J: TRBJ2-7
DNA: TGCGCCAGCAGCTTGGGGGGGGGTCCCTACGAGCAGTACTTC
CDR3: CASSLGGGPYEQYF

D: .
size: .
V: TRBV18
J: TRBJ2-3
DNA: TGTGCCAGCTCACCGATTGACAGCACTGATACGCAGTATTTT
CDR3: CASSPIDSTDTQYF

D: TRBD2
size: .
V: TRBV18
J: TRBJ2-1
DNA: TGTGCCAGCTCACTCACCGGGACTAGCGGATTCAGCCTTTACAATGAGCAGTTCTTC
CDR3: CASSLTGTSGFSLYNEQFF

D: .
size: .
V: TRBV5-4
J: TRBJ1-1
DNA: TGTGCCAGCAGCCAAACCCCAAGACGGGATGACACTGAAGCTTTCTTT
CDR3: CASSQTPRRDDTEAFF

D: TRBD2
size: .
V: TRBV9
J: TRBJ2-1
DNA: TGTGCCAGCAGCGCTAGCGGGAACAACAATGAGCAGTTCTTC
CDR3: CASSASGNNNEQFF

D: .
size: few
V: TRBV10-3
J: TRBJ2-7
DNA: TGTGCCATCAGGAGCAGCGGGTCCGCCTACGAGCAGTACTTC
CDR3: CAIRSSGSAYEQYF

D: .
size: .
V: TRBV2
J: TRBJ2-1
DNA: TGTGCCAGCAGTTTAGCCGATGAGCAGTTCTTC
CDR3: CASSLADEQFF

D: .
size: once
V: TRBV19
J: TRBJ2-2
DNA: TGTGCCAGTAGGGACAGGAGGGGACTGTCTTTCACCGGGGAGCTGTTTTTT
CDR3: CASRDRRGLSFTGELFF

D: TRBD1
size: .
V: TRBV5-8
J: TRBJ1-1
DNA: TGTGCCAGCCCAAACAGGGGCCGTAAAGCTTTCTTT
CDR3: CASPNRGRKAFF

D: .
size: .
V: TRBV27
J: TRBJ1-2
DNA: TGTGCCAGCAGTCTGTCGGTGGGGGAGCGGGCCTATGGCTACACCTTC
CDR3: CASSLSVGERAYGYTF

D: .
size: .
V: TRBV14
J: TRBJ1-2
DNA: TGTGCCAGCAGCGCGGGCTATAACTATGGCTACACCTTC
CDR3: CASSAGYNYGYTF

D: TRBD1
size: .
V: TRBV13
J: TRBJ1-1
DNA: TGTGCCAGCAGCTTCCGACAGGGACAGGGCACTGAAGCTTTCTTT
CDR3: CASSFRQGQGTEAFF

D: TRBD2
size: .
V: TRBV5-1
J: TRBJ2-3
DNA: TGCGCCAGCAGCCGAGTTAAGAGCGGGACCACAGATACGCAGTATTTT
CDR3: CASSRVKSGTTDTQYF